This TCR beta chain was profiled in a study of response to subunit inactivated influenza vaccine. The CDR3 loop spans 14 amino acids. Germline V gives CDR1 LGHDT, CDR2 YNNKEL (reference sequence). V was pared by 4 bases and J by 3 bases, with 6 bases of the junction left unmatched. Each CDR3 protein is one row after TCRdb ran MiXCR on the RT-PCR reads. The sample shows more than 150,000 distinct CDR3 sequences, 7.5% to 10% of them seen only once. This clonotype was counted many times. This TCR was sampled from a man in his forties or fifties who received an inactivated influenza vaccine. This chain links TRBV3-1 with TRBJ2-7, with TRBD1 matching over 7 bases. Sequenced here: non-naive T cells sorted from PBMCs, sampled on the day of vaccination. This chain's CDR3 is CASSRATGNYEQYF. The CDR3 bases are TGTGCCAGCAGCCGGGCGACAGGGAACTACGAGCAGTACTTC.